Listed below are T cell receptor beta chains from one sample, sequenced in a study of cytomegalovirus exposure and HLA in healthy donors. Clones were read by immunoSEQ multiplex PCR, and TCRdb kept only the in-frame ones, dropping some. The sample records 140,000 to 150,000 clones, approximately 94% being singletons. The sample consisted of PBMCs. The origin of the receptors is a man between 18 and 35 years old in good health and CMV-seropositive. Each CDR3 is given with its conserved first and last residue. Fields, in order: V gene, clone size, D gene, J gene, CDR3 protein, CDR3 DNA. D genes are given only for firm matches. Only some rows state a clone size, as once, few, many or a class for expanded clones.

v_call: TRBV11-3
clone_size: .
d_call: .
j_call: TRBJ1-3
cdr3_aa: CASSIQGGNTIYF
cdr3_nt: TGTGCCAGCAGCATACAGGGCGGAAACACCATATATTTT

v_call: TRBV27
clone_size: .
d_call: TRBD1
j_call: TRBJ2-7
cdr3_aa: CASSAGTAYEQYF
cdr3_nt: TGTGCCAGCAGTGCTGGGACAGCCTACGAGCAGTACTTC

v_call: TRBV5-4
clone_size: .
d_call: TRBD1
j_call: TRBJ2-5
cdr3_aa: CASSLARGQGETQYF
cdr3_nt: TGTGCCAGCAGCTTGGCCAGGGGACAGGGAGAGACCCAGTACTTC

v_call: TRBV5-6
clone_size: few
d_call: TRBD2
j_call: TRBJ2-7
cdr3_aa: CASSPLAGVGYEQYF
cdr3_nt: TGTGCCAGCAGCCCGCTAGCGGGAGTCGGGTACGAGCAGTACTTC

v_call: TRBV5-1
clone_size: .
d_call: .
j_call: TRBJ2-2
cdr3_aa: CASSFVGGVGELFF
cdr3_nt: TGCGCCAGCAGCTTCGTCGGGGGTGTCGGGGAGCTGTTTTTT

v_call: TRBV5-4
clone_size: .
d_call: .
j_call: TRBJ2-2
cdr3_aa: CASSPLGQNTGELFF
cdr3_nt: TGTGCCAGCAGCCCCCTGGGACAGAACACCGGGGAGCTGTTTTTT

v_call: TRBV5-1
clone_size: .
d_call: TRBD2
j_call: TRBJ2-7
cdr3_aa: CASSLELAGSYEQYF
cdr3_nt: TGCGCCAGCAGCTTGGAACTAGCGGGATCCTACGAGCAGTACTTC

v_call: TRBV5-4
clone_size: .
d_call: .
j_call: TRBJ2-2
cdr3_aa: CASSAGTPLSTGELFF
cdr3_nt: TGTGCCAGCAGCGCCGGGACTCCACTGAGCACCGGGGAGCTGTTTTTT

v_call: TRBV7-8
clone_size: once
d_call: TRBD2
j_call: TRBJ2-1
cdr3_aa: CASSLGGTSGGGQFF
cdr3_nt: TGTGCCAGCAGCTTAGGTGGGACTAGCGGCGGGGGGCAGTTCTTC

v_call: TRBV5-1
clone_size: once
d_call: .
j_call: TRBJ2-7
cdr3_aa: CASSGGLSSYEQYF
cdr3_nt: TGCGCCAGCAGCGGGGGACTCAGCTCCTACGAGCAGTACTTC

v_call: TRBV5-4
clone_size: once
d_call: TRBD2
j_call: TRBJ2-7
cdr3_aa: CASSSGLAGVYEQYF
cdr3_nt: TGTGCCAGCAGCTCGGGACTAGCGGGAGTTTACGAGCAGTACTTC

v_call: TRBV19
clone_size: .
d_call: TRBD2
j_call: TRBJ2-7
cdr3_aa: CASSPGGIYEQYF
cdr3_nt: TGTGCCAGTAGTCCGGGGGGGATCTACGAGCAGTACTTC

v_call: TRBV28
clone_size: .
d_call: TRBD2
j_call: TRBJ2-2
cdr3_aa: CASSRIAGVGDTGELFF
cdr3_nt: TGTGCCAGCAGTCGAATAGCGGGAGTCGGGGACACCGGGGAGCTGTTTTTT

v_call: TRBV2
clone_size: few
d_call: .
j_call: TRBJ2-7
cdr3_aa: CASSSTGEQYF
cdr3_nt: TGTGCCAGCAGTTCAACAGGCGAGCAGTACTTC

v_call: TRBV28
clone_size: .
d_call: TRBD1
j_call: TRBJ1-2
cdr3_aa: CASSFRGRLRDYGYTF
cdr3_nt: TGTGCCAGCAGTTTCAGGGGGCGCCTTCGGGATTATGGCTACACCTTC

v_call: TRBV7-8
clone_size: .
d_call: TRBD2
j_call: TRBJ2-3
cdr3_aa: CASSFLAGGVVGTQYF
cdr3_nt: TGTGCCAGCAGCTTCCTAGCGGGGGGGGTAGTTGGTACGCAGTATTTT

v_call: TRBV28
clone_size: .
d_call: .
j_call: TRBJ2-7
cdr3_aa: CASSFRGVSYEQYF
cdr3_nt: TGTGCCAGCAGCTTCAGGGGGGTGTCCTACGAGCAGTACTTC

v_call: TRBV7-2
clone_size: .
d_call: TRBD1
j_call: TRBJ1-2
cdr3_aa: CASSPGQGNGYGYTF
cdr3_nt: TGTGCCAGCAGCCCGGGACAGGGGAACGGCTATGGCTACACCTTC

v_call: TRBV29-1
clone_size: .
d_call: TRBD1
j_call: TRBJ2-7
cdr3_aa: CSVGGQGADEQYF
cdr3_nt: TGCAGCGTTGGGGGACAGGGGGCGGACGAGCAGTACTTC

v_call: TRBV28
clone_size: once
d_call: TRBD1
j_call: TRBJ1-3
cdr3_aa: CASRGTGARGNTIYF
cdr3_nt: TGTGCCAGCAGAGGAACAGGGGCGAGGGGAAACACCATATATTTT

v_call: TRBV10-3
clone_size: .
d_call: TRBD1
j_call: TRBJ1-1
cdr3_aa: CAISDRGRRKNTEAFF
cdr3_nt: TGTGCCATCAGCGACAGGGGGCGGCGAAAGAACACTGAAGCTTTCTTT

v_call: TRBV4-1
clone_size: .
d_call: .
j_call: TRBJ2-7
cdr3_aa: CASSQVLFDEQYF
cdr3_nt: TGCGCCAGCAGCCAAGTTTTGTTCGACGAGCAGTACTTC

v_call: TRBV4-1
clone_size: .
d_call: .
j_call: TRBJ1-5
cdr3_aa: CASSQEARENQPQHF
cdr3_nt: TGCGCCAGCAGCCAAGAGGCCAGGGAAAATCAGCCCCAGCATTTT

v_call: TRBV27
clone_size: .
d_call: TRBD2
j_call: TRBJ2-2
cdr3_aa: CASSAITSVGTGELFF
cdr3_nt: TGTGCCAGCAGTGCAATAACTAGCGTGGGCACCGGGGAGCTGTTTTTT

v_call: TRBV27
clone_size: .
d_call: .
j_call: TRBJ2-5
cdr3_aa: CASSGTTQETQYF
cdr3_nt: TGTGCCAGCAGCGGGACAACCCAAGAGACCCAGTACTTC

v_call: TRBV29-1
clone_size: once
d_call: .
j_call: TRBJ2-1
cdr3_aa: CSVEDQRRIGISYPPNEQFF
cdr3_nt: TGCAGCGTTGAAGATCAAAGGAGAATAGGAATTTCATATCCCCCCAATGAGCAGTTCTTC

v_call: TRBV28
clone_size: .
d_call: .
j_call: TRBJ2-7
cdr3_aa: CASSPSSYEQYF
cdr3_nt: TGTGCCAGCAGCCCTAGCTCCTACGAGCAGTACTTC

v_call: TRBV27
clone_size: .
d_call: TRBD1
j_call: TRBJ2-1
cdr3_aa: CASSFLTGTGYNEQFF
cdr3_nt: TGTGCCAGCAGTTTTTTAACCGGGACAGGTTACAATGAGCAGTTCTTC

v_call: TRBV27
clone_size: .
d_call: .
j_call: TRBJ1-6
cdr3_aa: CASSKEGFNSPLHF
cdr3_nt: TGTGCCAGCAGTAAAGAGGGTTTCAATTCACCCCTCCACTTT

v_call: TRBV28
clone_size: once
d_call: .
j_call: TRBJ1-2
cdr3_aa: CASSLAGYGYTF
cdr3_nt: TGTGCCAGCAGTTTGGCGGGCTATGGCTACACCTTC

v_call: TRBV7-9
clone_size: .
d_call: .
j_call: TRBJ2-3
cdr3_aa: CASSPGLSDTQYF
cdr3_nt: TGTGCCAGCAGCCCAGGTCTATCAGATACGCAGTATTTT

v_call: TRBV19
clone_size: .
d_call: TRBD1
j_call: TRBJ1-5
cdr3_aa: CASSISRQGYQPQHF
cdr3_nt: TGTGCCAGTAGTATAAGCCGACAGGGGTATCAGCCCCAGCATTTT

v_call: TRBV11-2
clone_size: .
d_call: .
j_call: TRBJ1-2
cdr3_aa: CASKPGTSRRGYTF
cdr3_nt: TGTGCCAGCAAGCCAGGGACATCAAGAAGGGGCTACACCTTC

v_call: TRBV29-1
clone_size: once
d_call: TRBD2
j_call: TRBJ2-7
cdr3_aa: CSVEGTSGRVYEQYF
cdr3_nt: TGCAGCGTTGAAGGGACTAGCGGGAGGGTGTACGAGCAGTACTTC

v_call: TRBV19
clone_size: .
d_call: TRBD2
j_call: TRBJ2-5
cdr3_aa: CASSGRREFGETQYF
cdr3_nt: TGTGCCAGTAGTGGGAGGCGGGAGTTTGGAGAGACCCAGTACTTC

v_call: TRBV2
clone_size: .
d_call: .
j_call: TRBJ1-5
cdr3_aa: CASMGRDILGGNQPQHF
cdr3_nt: TGTGCCAGCATGGGTCGGGATATACTCGGGGGCAATCAGCCCCAGCATTTT

v_call: TRBV6-1
clone_size: .
d_call: .
j_call: TRBJ1-1
cdr3_aa: CASSDEVGTEAFF
cdr3_nt: TGTGCCAGCAGTGACGAGGTCGGCACTGAAGCTTTCTTT

v_call: TRBV19
clone_size: .
d_call: .
j_call: TRBJ1-1
cdr3_aa: CASSTTLMNTEAFF
cdr3_nt: TGTGCCAGTAGTACGACTTTAATGAACACTGAAGCTTTCTTT

v_call: TRBV28
clone_size: .
d_call: .
j_call: TRBJ2-2
cdr3_aa: CASSFQGSGTGELFF
cdr3_nt: TGTGCCAGCAGTTTCCAGGGGAGTGGCACCGGGGAGCTGTTTTTT

v_call: TRBV30
clone_size: .
d_call: .
j_call: TRBJ2-1
cdr3_aa: CAWSVNGGNEQFF
cdr3_nt: TGTGCCTGGAGTGTAAATGGGGGGAATGAGCAGTTCTTC

v_call: TRBV11-3
clone_size: .
d_call: TRBD2
j_call: TRBJ2-3
cdr3_aa: CASSPSGPSTDTQYF
cdr3_nt: TGTGCCAGCAGCCCTAGCGGACCTAGCACAGATACGCAGTATTTT

v_call: TRBV6-1
clone_size: .
d_call: .
j_call: TRBJ1-2
cdr3_aa: CASSLTEANYGYTF
cdr3_nt: TGTGCCAGCAGTCTGACAGAAGCTAACTATGGCTACACCTTC

v_call: TRBV20-1
clone_size: .
d_call: .
j_call: TRBJ1-2
cdr3_aa: CSGGVNYGYTF
cdr3_nt: TGCAGTGGGGGAGTAAACTATGGCTACACCTTC

v_call: TRBV5-6
clone_size: .
d_call: .
j_call: TRBJ2-2
cdr3_aa: CASSLDINTGELFF
cdr3_nt: TGTGCCAGCAGCTTGGATATTAACACCGGGGAGCTGTTTTTT

v_call: TRBV7-6
clone_size: once
d_call: .
j_call: TRBJ2-1
cdr3_aa: CASSLEYSQYNEQFF
cdr3_nt: TGTGCCAGCAGCTTAGAATATAGTCAATACAATGAGCAGTTCTTC

v_call: TRBV30
clone_size: .
d_call: TRBD1
j_call: TRBJ1-6
cdr3_aa: CAWSGQGDSPLHF
cdr3_nt: TGTGCCTGGAGTGGACAGGGGGATTCACCCCTCCACTTT

v_call: TRBV28
clone_size: .
d_call: .
j_call: TRBJ2-1
cdr3_aa: CASSSEPREQFF
cdr3_nt: TGTGCCAGCAGTTCCGAACCTCGGGAGCAGTTCTTC

v_call: TRBV18
clone_size: few
d_call: .
j_call: TRBJ1-5
cdr3_aa: CASSEWGVYSNQPQHF
cdr3_nt: TGTGCCAGCTCAGAGTGGGGGGTGTATAGCAATCAGCCCCAGCATTTT

v_call: TRBV28
clone_size: .
d_call: .
j_call: TRBJ1-4
cdr3_aa: CASSPRNEKLFF
cdr3_nt: TGTGCCAGCAGTCCCCGTAATGAAAAACTGTTTTTT

v_call: TRBV14
clone_size: .
d_call: .
j_call: TRBJ1-2
cdr3_aa: CASSHGTGHGYTF
cdr3_nt: TGTGCCAGCAGCCACGGTACAGGGCATGGCTACACCTTC

v_call: TRBV14
clone_size: .
d_call: .
j_call: TRBJ2-1
cdr3_aa: CASSQRQGGPRLVNEQFF
cdr3_nt: TGTGCCAGCAGCCAGCGGCAGGGCGGTCCCCGACTAGTTAATGAGCAGTTCTTC

v_call: TRBV19
clone_size: once
d_call: TRBD2
j_call: TRBJ2-3
cdr3_aa: CASRRQREPTDTQYF
cdr3_nt: TGTGCCAGTAGAAGGCAGCGGGAGCCTACGGATACGCAGTATTTT

v_call: TRBV11-2
clone_size: .
d_call: .
j_call: TRBJ1-4
cdr3_aa: CASSLRSPFGRFNEKLFF
cdr3_nt: TGTGCCAGCAGCTTACGGTCTCCCTTTGGGCGCTTTAATGAAAAACTGTTTTTT

v_call: TRBV5-3
clone_size: .
d_call: TRBD1
j_call: TRBJ2-5
cdr3_aa: CARSWPTGRETQYF
cdr3_nt: TGTGCCAGAAGTTGGCCGACAGGGCGAGAGACCCAGTACTTC

v_call: TRBV10-3
clone_size: .
d_call: .
j_call: TRBJ1-3
cdr3_aa: CAIIKPFRGGNTIYF
cdr3_nt: TGTGCCATCATTAAACCGTTCAGAGGAGGAAACACCATATATTTT

v_call: TRBV6-1
clone_size: .
d_call: TRBD2
j_call: TRBJ2-7
cdr3_aa: CASSEPGLATYEQYF
cdr3_nt: TGTGCCAGCAGTGAACCGGGACTAGCTACCTACGAGCAGTACTTC

v_call: TRBV5-6
clone_size: .
d_call: TRBD2
j_call: TRBJ2-7
cdr3_aa: CASSSIGRTEQYF
cdr3_nt: TGTGCCAGCAGCTCCATCGGGAGGACCGAGCAGTACTTC

v_call: TRBV28
clone_size: .
d_call: TRBD1
j_call: TRBJ1-2
cdr3_aa: CASSLGDRVNYGYTF
cdr3_nt: TGTGCCAGCAGTTTGGGGGACAGGGTCAACTATGGCTACACCTTC

v_call: TRBV27
clone_size: .
d_call: TRBD1
j_call: TRBJ2-5
cdr3_aa: CASRSQGEETQYF
cdr3_nt: TGTGCCAGCAGGAGCCAGGGGGAAGAGACCCAGTACTTC

v_call: TRBV28
clone_size: .
d_call: .
j_call: TRBJ1-3
cdr3_aa: CASSSPGHGNTIYF
cdr3_nt: TGTGCCAGCAGTTCCCCGGGACATGGAAACACCATATATTTT